This paragraph covers one T cell receptor beta chain sequence. Its antigen is currently unknown. At one end, the junction sequence differs from germline, possibly due to a read error. Previously, flow cytometry had revealed CD8+CD57+ cell expansion in the patients chosen for sequencing. The patients, all of them, had severe acquired aplastic anemia. The sample comes from a study of CD8+CD57+ T cells in acquired aplastic anemia. The wider study: The sorted CD4+ and CD8+ cells yielded an average around 3.2 ug of DNA.

General observations from the study: Found in both controls and patients were approximately 30 CD8+ CDR3 sequences.

Germline V gene sequence: CDR1 SGHTA, CDR2 FQGNSA. The CDR3 totals 16 residues. Profiling of TCR beta VDJ combinations and CDR3 sequences used genomic DNA as template. MiXCR, applied by TCRdb to the reads, yields one record per CDR3 protein. Of about 270,000 distinct CDR3 sequences in the sample, approximately 79% are singletons; the top ten hold about 41%. This sequence was found in a human donor with aplastic anemia. Source material: sorted CD4+, CD8+, or CD8+CD57+ T cells (not recorded which) from PBMCs. J is TRBJ2-6 and V is TRBV7-2; a possible D gene is TRBD2 (5 bases). The CDR3 DNA is TGTGCCAGCAGCTTAGGGGGTAGCTACGGGGAGAACGACCTGACTTTC. Amino acid sequence: CASSLGGSYGENDLTF.